This T cell receptor beta chain was recovered during a study of OX40 agonist ivuxolimab in advanced cancers. Overall study context: Hepatocellular carcinoma, melanoma, renal cell or head and neck cancer was diagnosed in the dose-escalation patients.

Study-wide results and caveats: Some patients who did not respond also had low normalized T-cell clonal expansion.

Concerning this clone itself: Its matching antigen is unknown.

The germline V gene encodes CDR1 DFQATT and CDR2 SNEGSKA (reference sequence). V dropped 0 bases and J dropped 7 bases, with 6 bases sitting between them. The length of the CDR3 is 11 residues. Some clones are missing from TCRdb's copy, which holds only in-frame ones; the method was immunoSEQ multiplex PCR. Here the sample spans 55,000 to 90,000 clones, 70% to 90% being singletons. This receptor was taken from an adult with an advanced solid tumor such as melanoma, head and neck, liver or kidney cancer. The starting material was CD4+ or CD8+ T cells sorted from blood, obtained in a trial of the OX40 agonist ivuxolimab. The J gene is TRBJ1-2, the V gene TRBV20-1; D gene ambiguous. CDR3 protein: CSARDGSGYTF. The CDR3 DNA reads as TGCAGTGCTAGAGATGGGTCTGGCTACACCTTC.